This TCR beta chain stems from a study of cytomegalovirus exposure and HLA in healthy donors. Study observations and caveats: The classifier reportedly diagnosed cytomegalovirus status with high sensitivity and specificity. Presence/absence analysis assumed near-uniform sequencing depth across donors.

Germline V gives CDR1 LNHNV, CDR2 YYDKDF (reference sequence). The CDR3 covers 15 residues. V shed 0 bases and J shed 1 base, with 10 bases lying between them. Comment on this clone: Its matching antigen is unknown.

Use of 60 Vbeta and 13 Jbeta primers characterized the PCR. The data were produced by immunoSEQ multiplex PCR, yet TCRdb's version contains in-frame clones alone and is incomplete. The data contain around 160,000 clones, 68% of them singletons. Sequenced: PBMCs. This sequence was found in a woman in her thirties or forties in good health and CMV-seropositive. The chain employs TRBV15 and TRBJ2-7; D possibly corresponds to TRBD1 (5 bases). The CDR3 nucleotides read TGTGCCACCAGCAGAGACGGACACGCGTCCTACGAGCAGTACTTC. It translates to CATSRDGHASYEQYF. The complete variable domain, with remaining parts taken from reference TRBV15 and TRBJ2-7, reads DAMVIQNPRYQVTQFGKPVTLSCSQTLNHNVMYWYQQKSSQAPKLLFHYYDKDFNNEADTPDNFQSRRPNTSFCFLDIRSPGLGDTAMYLCATSRDGHASYEQYFGPGTRLTVT.